Sequencing of this T cell receptor (beta chain) was carried out in a study of CXCR3-negative and CXCR3-positive naive CD8 T cells. TRB cDNA was prepared as libraries by UMI-labeled 5' RACE. No DNA is given; TCRdb re-called the 5' RACE reads and lists each CDR3 protein once. This repertoire includes about 150,000 distinct CDR3 sequences. General study findings and limits: Naive subsets did not differ in surface CD5, and TRB CDR3 properties served to infer TCR strength. CXCR3-positive naive cells had more hydrophobic TRB CDR3s than CXCR3-negative naive cells.

On this clonotype itself: What it binds is unknown.

CDR1 MGHRA and CDR2 YSYEKL come from the germline V gene. The CDR3 is 13 amino acids. V gene TRBV4-1 combines with J gene TRBJ1-1; checking the TCRdb D call of TRBD1 is not possible without DNA. Sequenced sample: naive CXCR3+ CD8+ T cells from blood. Described subset: CD45RO-CCR7+CD27+CD95- naive CD8+ T cells expressing CXCR3 (TNR3+). This sequence was found in a human donor in good health. Some clones in this sample may be carry-over from other donors' samples. CDR3 loop: CASSQAPSERAFF.